This is a list of T cell receptor beta chains from one sample in a study of vaccination and CD4 T cells after COVID-19. Their antigen targets remain unknown. Each CDR3 protein gets one entry after TCRdb re-called the PCR reads with MiXCR. Of some 15,000 distinct CDR3 sequences in the sample, approximately 84% are singletons; the top ten hold around 9.5%. The source was CD4+ T cells from blood, cultured in vitro, collected after SARS-CoV-2 vaccination. Receptors originate from a human donor who received a COVID-19 vaccine. Each CDR3 is given with its conserved first and last residue. The D gene is left open where the match is weak. The size of a clone is reported for some rows only, either as once, few or many, or as a class for expanded clones.

d_gene: TRBD2; j_gene: TRBJ2-7; abundance: .; v_gene: TRBV20-1; CDR3nt: TGCAGTGCCAGATCCGGAGTAGCGGGGGCCTACGAGCAGTACTTC; CDR3aa: CSARSGVAGAYEQYF
d_gene: .; j_gene: TRBJ1-5; abundance: once; v_gene: TRBV2; CDR3nt: TGTGCCAGCAGTGTAAGGTTCAATCAGCCCCAGCATTTT; CDR3aa: CASSVRFNQPQHF
d_gene: .; j_gene: TRBJ1-6; abundance: .; v_gene: TRBV7-9; CDR3nt: TGTGCCAGCAGCTTAGCATCAGGTCTCTATAATTCACCCCTCCACTTT; CDR3aa: CASSLASGLYNSPLHF
d_gene: .; j_gene: TRBJ2-4; abundance: .; v_gene: TRBV21-1; CDR3nt: TGTGCCAGCAGCAAAGGGACAGGTCCCAAAAACATTCAGTACTTC; CDR3aa: CASSKGTGPKNIQYF
d_gene: TRBD1; j_gene: TRBJ2-2; abundance: .; v_gene: TRBV20-1; CDR3nt: TGCAGTGCAAGGACAGGGCGCGACACCGGGGAGCTGTTTTTT; CDR3aa: CSARTGRDTGELFF
d_gene: TRBD1; j_gene: TRBJ1-5; abundance: .; v_gene: TRBV15; CDR3nt: TGTGCCACCAGCAACGACAGGGGGCATAGCAATCAGCCCCAGCATTTT; CDR3aa: CATSNDRGHSNQPQHF
d_gene: .; j_gene: TRBJ1-5; abundance: .; v_gene: TRBV27; CDR3nt: TGTGCCAGCAGTTTAGGCAGGTATAGCAATCAGCCCCAGCATTTT; CDR3aa: CASSLGRYSNQPQHF
d_gene: .; j_gene: TRBJ1-6; abundance: .; v_gene: TRBV7-2; CDR3nt: TGTGCCAGCAGCCGACTAGTGACAGAAGCATCACCCCTCCACTTT; CDR3aa: CASSRLVTEASPLHF
d_gene: TRBD2; j_gene: TRBJ2-2; abundance: .; v_gene: TRBV10-2; CDR3nt: TGCGCCAGCAGGACTAGCGGGGGCGGCACCGGGGAGCTGTTTTTT; CDR3aa: CASRTSGGGTGELFF
d_gene: .; j_gene: TRBJ1-6; abundance: .; v_gene: TRBV5-1; CDR3nt: TGCGCCAGCAGCTCGGAATATCGTCGGACTAATTCACCCCTCCACTTT; CDR3aa: CASSSEYRRTNSPLHF
d_gene: .; j_gene: TRBJ1-3; abundance: .; v_gene: TRBV25-1; CDR3nt: TGTGCCAGCCTCTCCAGGGCTGGAAACACCATATATTTT; CDR3aa: CASLSRAGNTIYF
d_gene: TRBD2; j_gene: TRBJ2-5; abundance: .; v_gene: TRBV20-1; CDR3nt: TGCAGTGCTAGCGGGGGGGCCCCAGAGACCCAGTACTTC; CDR3aa: CSASGGAPETQYF
d_gene: TRBD1; j_gene: TRBJ1-1; abundance: once; v_gene: TRBV30; CDR3nt: TGTGCCTGGAACAGGGGCACTGAAGCTTTCTTT; CDR3aa: CAWNRGTEAFF
d_gene: TRBD1; j_gene: TRBJ1-5; abundance: medium-sized; v_gene: TRBV6-1; CDR3nt: TGTGCCATTTGTGGACGGGACAGGGATACGTCGCCCCAGCATTTT; CDR3aa: CAICGRDRDTSPQHF
d_gene: TRBD1; j_gene: TRBJ1-6; abundance: .; v_gene: TRBV20-1; CDR3nt: TGCAGTGCTTTCAGGGGGAATTCACCCCTCCACTTT; CDR3aa: CSAFRGNSPLHF
d_gene: .; j_gene: TRBJ1-1; abundance: few; v_gene: TRBV20-1; CDR3nt: TGCAGTGCTAGTGATCGGACTAGGGCCTTGCTCATGAACACTGAAGCTTTCTTT; CDR3aa: CSASDRTRALLMNTEAFF
d_gene: TRBD1; j_gene: TRBJ1-1; abundance: once; v_gene: TRBV19; CDR3nt: TGTGCCAGTATCCCGGACAGGGTCGACACTGAAGCTTTCTTT; CDR3aa: CASIPDRVDTEAFF
d_gene: TRBD2; j_gene: TRBJ2-1; abundance: .; v_gene: TRBV20-1; CDR3nt: TGCAGTACAAAGGGACTAGCGGGGGATTCTGAGCAGTTCTTC; CDR3aa: CSTKGLAGDSEQFF
d_gene: .; j_gene: TRBJ1-2; abundance: .; v_gene: TRBV7-9; CDR3nt: TGTGCCAGCAGCTTGGGCTCCTCCTTGACAGTCTATGGCTACACCTTC; CDR3aa: CASSLGSSLTVYGYTF
d_gene: .; j_gene: TRBJ1-3; abundance: .; v_gene: TRBV27; CDR3nt: TGTGCCAGCAGCTTGAGACCAACAGGGCCCTCTGGAAACACCATATATTTT; CDR3aa: CASSLRPTGPSGNTIYF
d_gene: .; j_gene: TRBJ1-1; abundance: .; v_gene: TRBV19; CDR3nt: TGTGCCAGTAGTATATTAGGAGGGCTATTGGGGGACACTGAAGCTTTCTTT; CDR3aa: CASSILGGLLGDTEAFF
d_gene: .; j_gene: TRBJ2-5; abundance: .; v_gene: TRBV2; CDR3nt: TGTGCCAGCAGTTTAGTAGTAACATACCGAGAGACCCAGTACTTC; CDR3aa: CASSLVVTYRETQYF
d_gene: .; j_gene: TRBJ2-5; abundance: few; v_gene: TRBV19; CDR3nt: TGTGCCAGTAGTATGATCGTTGGGGAGACCCAGTACTTC; CDR3aa: CASSMIVGETQYF
d_gene: TRBD1; j_gene: TRBJ1-6; abundance: large; v_gene: TRBV12-3/TRBV12-4; CDR3nt: TGTGCCAGCAGTCGGACAGGGATCAGAAGCTCCTATAATTCACCCCTCCACTTT; CDR3aa: CASSRTGIRSSYNSPLHF
d_gene: .; j_gene: TRBJ2-5; abundance: .; v_gene: TRBV5-1; CDR3nt: TGCGCCAGCAGCTTGGTTGGGAATCAAGAGACCCAGTACTTC; CDR3aa: CASSLVGNQETQYF
d_gene: .; j_gene: TRBJ1-1; abundance: .; v_gene: TRBV9; CDR3nt: TGTGCCAGCAGCGTAAGCCCTATAGGGGCCCCGATGTGGGCTGAAGCTTTCTTT; CDR3aa: CASSVSPIGAPMWAEAFF
d_gene: TRBD1; j_gene: TRBJ1-1; abundance: once; v_gene: TRBV7-6; CDR3nt: TGTGCCAGCAGCCCAAATGACAGGGCTACTGAAGCTTTCTTT; CDR3aa: CASSPNDRATEAFF
d_gene: .; j_gene: TRBJ1-3; abundance: .; v_gene: TRBV6-1; CDR3nt: TGTGCCAGTACGCGGGGAAATGGAAACACCATATATTTT; CDR3aa: CASTRGNGNTIYF
d_gene: TRBD1; j_gene: TRBJ2-3; abundance: medium-sized; v_gene: TRBV7-8; CDR3nt: TGTGCCAGCAGCTTAGTGACAGGGCAGGCTACAGATACGCAGTATTTT; CDR3aa: CASSLVTGQATDTQYF
d_gene: TRBD1; j_gene: TRBJ2-5; abundance: .; v_gene: TRBV10-3; CDR3nt: TGTGCCATCGCTAAGACAGGGGCTCTGGAGACCCAGTACTTC; CDR3aa: CAIAKTGALETQYF
d_gene: TRBD1; j_gene: TRBJ2-1; abundance: once; v_gene: TRBV15; CDR3nt: TGTGCCACCAGCAGAGATCAGGACAGGGCAAGTGAGCAGTTCTTC; CDR3aa: CATSRDQDRASEQFF
d_gene: TRBD2; j_gene: TRBJ2-3; abundance: .; v_gene: TRBV20-1; CDR3nt: TGCAGTGCTAGAGATTTCCAGCGGGGGGGCCAAGATACGCAGTATTTT; CDR3aa: CSARDFQRGGQDTQYF
d_gene: TRBD1; j_gene: TRBJ1-2; abundance: few; v_gene: TRBV6-1; CDR3nt: TGTGCCAGCAGTGAAGTCACAGGGGTTGGCTACACCTTC; CDR3aa: CASSEVTGVGYTF
d_gene: .; j_gene: TRBJ1-1; abundance: .; v_gene: TRBV11-3; CDR3nt: TGTGCCAGCAGCTTATTTCCCAACGCTGAAGCTTTCTTT; CDR3aa: CASSLFPNAEAFF
d_gene: TRBD1; j_gene: TRBJ1-2; abundance: few; v_gene: TRBV20-1; CDR3nt: TGCAGTGCTCGGGACAGTATTAACTATGGCTACACCTTC; CDR3aa: CSARDSINYGYTF
d_gene: .; j_gene: TRBJ2-3; abundance: .; v_gene: TRBV7-6; CDR3nt: TGTGCCAGCAGCCGGACAGTTTGGCCGCAGTATTTT; CDR3aa: CASSRTVWPQYF
d_gene: TRBD1; j_gene: TRBJ2-2; abundance: .; v_gene: TRBV10-3; CDR3nt: TGTGCCATCAGGTCGGACAGGGACGTGAGCACCGGGGAGCTGTTTTTT; CDR3aa: CAIRSDRDVSTGELFF
d_gene: .; j_gene: TRBJ1-1; abundance: .; v_gene: TRBV27; CDR3nt: TGTGCCAGCAGTTTCAATCCTGGGGGCACTGAAGCTTTCTTT; CDR3aa: CASSFNPGGTEAFF
d_gene: TRBD1; j_gene: TRBJ1-5; abundance: .; v_gene: TRBV6-1; CDR3nt: TGTGCCAGCAGCACAGGGGGCGCGGGTTATAGCAATCAGCCCCAGCATTTT; CDR3aa: CASSTGGAGYSNQPQHF
d_gene: .; j_gene: TRBJ2-7; abundance: .; v_gene: TRBV30; CDR3nt: TGTGCCTGTTCGGCCAGGGGCCTCTACGAGCAGTACTTC; CDR3aa: CACSARGLYEQYF
d_gene: .; j_gene: TRBJ1-1; abundance: .; v_gene: TRBV5-1; CDR3nt: TGCGCCAGCAGCTTGGGGGGACGGTTCACTGAAGCTTTCTTT; CDR3aa: CASSLGGRFTEAFF
d_gene: .; j_gene: TRBJ2-5; abundance: .; v_gene: TRBV14; CDR3nt: TGTGCCAGCAGCCAAATACGTCCGGGCATGGGGACCCAGTACTTC; CDR3aa: CASSQIRPGMGTQYF
d_gene: .; j_gene: TRBJ1-2; abundance: .; v_gene: TRBV12-3/TRBV12-4; CDR3nt: TGTGCCAGCAGTTTAAGGAGGGGGAAAGGCTATGGCTACACCTTC; CDR3aa: CASSLRRGKGYGYTF
d_gene: TRBD2; j_gene: TRBJ2-3; abundance: .; v_gene: TRBV27; CDR3nt: TGTGCCAGCAGTTGGAGGGCGGGGGGCAGCACAGATACGCAGTATTTT; CDR3aa: CASSWRAGGSTDTQYF
d_gene: .; j_gene: TRBJ2-3; abundance: .; v_gene: TRBV12-3/TRBV12-4; CDR3nt: TGTGCCAGCAGTTTGGTAGCGGTACACACAGATACGCAGTATTTT; CDR3aa: CASSLVAVHTDTQYF
d_gene: TRBD1; j_gene: TRBJ2-7; abundance: .; v_gene: TRBV27; CDR3nt: TGTGCCAGCAGTCAGCGACAGGGCTACGAGCAGTACTTC; CDR3aa: CASSQRQGYEQYF